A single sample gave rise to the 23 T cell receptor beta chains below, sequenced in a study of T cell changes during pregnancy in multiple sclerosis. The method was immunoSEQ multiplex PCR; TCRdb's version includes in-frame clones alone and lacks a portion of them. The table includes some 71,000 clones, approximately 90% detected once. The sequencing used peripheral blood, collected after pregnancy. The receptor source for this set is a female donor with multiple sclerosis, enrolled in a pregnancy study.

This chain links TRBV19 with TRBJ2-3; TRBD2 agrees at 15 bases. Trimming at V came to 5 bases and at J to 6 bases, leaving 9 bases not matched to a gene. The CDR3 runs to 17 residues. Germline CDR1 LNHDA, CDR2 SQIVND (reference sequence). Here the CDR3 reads CASSRPGLAGGGDTQYF. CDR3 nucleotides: TGTGCCAGTAGTCGGCCGGGACTAGCGGGAGGTGGGGATACGCAGTATTTT.

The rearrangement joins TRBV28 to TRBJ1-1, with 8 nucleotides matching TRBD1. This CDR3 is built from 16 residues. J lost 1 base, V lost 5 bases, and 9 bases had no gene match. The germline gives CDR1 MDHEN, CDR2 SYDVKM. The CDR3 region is CASSRGTRGRNTEAFF. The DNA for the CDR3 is TGTGCCAGCAGTCGGGGGACCAGGGGGCGGAACACTGAAGCTTTCTTT.

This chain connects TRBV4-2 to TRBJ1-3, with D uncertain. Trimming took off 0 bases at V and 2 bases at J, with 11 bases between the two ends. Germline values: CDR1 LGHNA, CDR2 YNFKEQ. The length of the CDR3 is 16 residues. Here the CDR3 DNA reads TGTGCCAGCAGCCAAGAAGTCCGGGGAGCTGGAAACACCATATATTTT. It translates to CASSQEVRGAGNTIYF.

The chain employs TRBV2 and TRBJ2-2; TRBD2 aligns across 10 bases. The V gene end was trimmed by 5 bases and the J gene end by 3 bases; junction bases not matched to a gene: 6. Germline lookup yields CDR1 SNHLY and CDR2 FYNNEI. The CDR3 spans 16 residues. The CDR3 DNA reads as TGTGCCAGCAGTTTCCCCCTAGCGGGAGACACCGGGGAGCTGTTTTTT. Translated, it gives CASSFPLAGDTGELFF.

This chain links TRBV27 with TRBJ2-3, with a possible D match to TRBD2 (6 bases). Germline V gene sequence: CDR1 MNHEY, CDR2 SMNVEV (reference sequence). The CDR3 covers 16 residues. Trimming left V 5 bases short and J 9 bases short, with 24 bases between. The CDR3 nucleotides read TGTGCCAGCAGTGCAACCTCGGGACTCATACTCGGGACGCAGTATTTT. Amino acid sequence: CASSATSGLILGTQYF.

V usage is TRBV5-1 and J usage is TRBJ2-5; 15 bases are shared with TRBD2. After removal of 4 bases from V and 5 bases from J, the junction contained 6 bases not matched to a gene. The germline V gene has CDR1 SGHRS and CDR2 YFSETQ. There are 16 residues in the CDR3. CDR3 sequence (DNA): TGCGCCAGCAGCCCGGGACTAGCGGGAGGCAGGGAGACCCAGTACTTC. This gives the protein CASSPGLAGGRETQYF.

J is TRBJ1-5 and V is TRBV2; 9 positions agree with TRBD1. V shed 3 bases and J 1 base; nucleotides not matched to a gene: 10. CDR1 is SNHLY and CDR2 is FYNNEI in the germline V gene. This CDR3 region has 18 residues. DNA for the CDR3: TGTGCCAGCAGTGAGCTTTTCGGGGACAGGGTAAGCAATCAGCCCCAGCATTTT. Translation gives CASSELFGDRVSNQPQHF.

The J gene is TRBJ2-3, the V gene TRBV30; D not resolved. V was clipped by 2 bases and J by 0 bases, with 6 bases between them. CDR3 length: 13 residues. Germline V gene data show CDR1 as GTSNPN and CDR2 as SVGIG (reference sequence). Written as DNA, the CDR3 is TGTGCCTGGAGTATCGGGAGCACAGATACGCAGTATTTT. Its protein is CAWSIGSTDTQYF.

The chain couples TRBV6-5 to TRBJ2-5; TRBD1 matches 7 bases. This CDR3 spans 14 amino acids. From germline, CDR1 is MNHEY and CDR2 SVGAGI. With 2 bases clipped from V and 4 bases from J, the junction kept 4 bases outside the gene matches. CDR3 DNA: TGTGCCAGCAGTTACACAGGGGCGGTAGAGACCCAGTACTTC. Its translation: CASSYTGAVETQYF.

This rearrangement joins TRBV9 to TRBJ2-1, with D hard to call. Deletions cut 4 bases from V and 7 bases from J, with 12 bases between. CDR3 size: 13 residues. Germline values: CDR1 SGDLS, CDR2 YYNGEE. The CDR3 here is CASSPPPRNEQFF. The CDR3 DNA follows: TGTGCCAGCAGCCCTCCCCCTAGGAATGAGCAGTTCTTC.

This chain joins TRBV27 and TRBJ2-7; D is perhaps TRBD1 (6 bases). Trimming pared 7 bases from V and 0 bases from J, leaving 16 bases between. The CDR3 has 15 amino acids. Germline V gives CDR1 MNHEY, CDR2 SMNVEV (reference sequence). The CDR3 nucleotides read TGTGCCAGCAAGAGTACAGGGCGAGGCTCCTACGAGCAGTACTTC. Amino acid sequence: CASKSTGRGSYEQYF.

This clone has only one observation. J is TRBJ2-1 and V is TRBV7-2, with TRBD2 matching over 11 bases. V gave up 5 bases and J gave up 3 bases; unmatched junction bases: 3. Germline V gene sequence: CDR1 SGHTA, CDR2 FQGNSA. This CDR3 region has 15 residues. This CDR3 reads CASSITSGSYNEQFF. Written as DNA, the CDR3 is TGTGCCAGCAGCATTACTAGCGGGAGCTACAATGAGCAGTTCTTC.

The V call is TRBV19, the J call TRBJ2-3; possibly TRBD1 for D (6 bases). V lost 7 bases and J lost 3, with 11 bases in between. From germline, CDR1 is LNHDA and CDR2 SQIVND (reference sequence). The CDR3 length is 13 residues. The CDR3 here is CASNAGDTDTQYF. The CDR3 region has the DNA TGTGCCAGTAATGCAGGGGATACAGATACGCAGTATTTT.

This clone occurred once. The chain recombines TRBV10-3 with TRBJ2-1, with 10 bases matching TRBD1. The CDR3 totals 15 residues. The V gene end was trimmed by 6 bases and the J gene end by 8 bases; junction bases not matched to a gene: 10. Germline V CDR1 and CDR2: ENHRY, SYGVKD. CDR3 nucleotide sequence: TGTGCCATCAGAGACCCGGGACAGGGGACCGATGAGCAGTTCTTC. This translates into CAIRDPGQGTDEQFF.

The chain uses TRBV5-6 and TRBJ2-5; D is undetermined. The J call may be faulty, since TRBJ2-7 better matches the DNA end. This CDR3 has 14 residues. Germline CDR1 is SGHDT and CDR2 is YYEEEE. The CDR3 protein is CASSLVSPSYEQYF. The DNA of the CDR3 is TGTGCCAGCAGCTTAGTGTCCCCTTCCTACGAGCAGTACTTC.

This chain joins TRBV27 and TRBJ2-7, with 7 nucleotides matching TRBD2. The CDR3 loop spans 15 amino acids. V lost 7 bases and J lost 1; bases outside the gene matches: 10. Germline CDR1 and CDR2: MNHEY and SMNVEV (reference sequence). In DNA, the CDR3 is TGTGCCAGCAAAGGGTTCGATAGCGGGTCCTACGAGCAGTACTTC. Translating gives CASKGFDSGSYEQYF.

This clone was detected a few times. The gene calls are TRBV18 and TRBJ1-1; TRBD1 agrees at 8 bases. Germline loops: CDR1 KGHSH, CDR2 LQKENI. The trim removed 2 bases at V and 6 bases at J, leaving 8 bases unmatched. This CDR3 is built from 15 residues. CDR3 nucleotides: TGTGCCAGCTCACCATACGGACAGGGCTCGGCTGAAGCTTTCTTT. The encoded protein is CASSPYGQGSAEAFF.

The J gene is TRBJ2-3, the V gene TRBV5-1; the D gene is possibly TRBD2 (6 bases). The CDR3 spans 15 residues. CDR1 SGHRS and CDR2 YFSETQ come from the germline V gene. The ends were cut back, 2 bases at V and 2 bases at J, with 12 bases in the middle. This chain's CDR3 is CASSFRSSATDTQYF. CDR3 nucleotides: TGCGCCAGCAGCTTTAGGTCTAGCGCCACAGATACGCAGTATTTT.

CDR3 nucleotide sequence: TGCGCCAGCAGCCGGACTAGCGAGAAAGAGACCCAGTACTTC. Amino acids: CASSRTSEKETQYF. This chain connects TRBV5-1 to TRBJ2-5; 9 bases map to TRBD2. Per the germline V gene, CDR1 is SGHRS and CDR2 is YFSETQ. Unmatched junction bases numbered 4, after V lost 4 bases and J lost 3 bases. The CDR3 is 14 residues long.

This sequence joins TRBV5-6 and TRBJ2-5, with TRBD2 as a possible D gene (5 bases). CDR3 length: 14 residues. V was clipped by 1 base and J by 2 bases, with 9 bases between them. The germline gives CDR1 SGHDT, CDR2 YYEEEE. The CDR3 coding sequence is TGTGCCAGCAGCTTGACGGGATGGCAAGAGACCCAGTACTTC. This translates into CASSLTGWQETQYF.

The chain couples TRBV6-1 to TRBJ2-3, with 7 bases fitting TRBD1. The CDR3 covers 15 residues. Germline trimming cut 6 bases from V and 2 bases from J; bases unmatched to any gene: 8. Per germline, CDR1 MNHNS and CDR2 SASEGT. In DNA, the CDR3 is TGTGCCAGCAGAAGACCGGGACAGCTCACAGATACGCAGTATTTT. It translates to CASRRPGQLTDTQYF.

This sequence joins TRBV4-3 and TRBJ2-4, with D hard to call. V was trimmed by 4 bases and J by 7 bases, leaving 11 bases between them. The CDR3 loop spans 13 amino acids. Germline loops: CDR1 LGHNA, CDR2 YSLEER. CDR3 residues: CASSLGYRNIQYF. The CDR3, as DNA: TGCGCCAGCAGCCTCGGGTATCGCAACATTCAGTACTTC.

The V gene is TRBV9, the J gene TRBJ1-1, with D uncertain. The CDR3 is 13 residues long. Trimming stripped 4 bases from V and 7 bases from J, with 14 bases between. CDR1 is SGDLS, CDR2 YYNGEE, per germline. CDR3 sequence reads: CASSLDSGIEAFF. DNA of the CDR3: TGTGCCAGCAGCCTAGATTCGGGGATTGAAGCTTTCTTT.